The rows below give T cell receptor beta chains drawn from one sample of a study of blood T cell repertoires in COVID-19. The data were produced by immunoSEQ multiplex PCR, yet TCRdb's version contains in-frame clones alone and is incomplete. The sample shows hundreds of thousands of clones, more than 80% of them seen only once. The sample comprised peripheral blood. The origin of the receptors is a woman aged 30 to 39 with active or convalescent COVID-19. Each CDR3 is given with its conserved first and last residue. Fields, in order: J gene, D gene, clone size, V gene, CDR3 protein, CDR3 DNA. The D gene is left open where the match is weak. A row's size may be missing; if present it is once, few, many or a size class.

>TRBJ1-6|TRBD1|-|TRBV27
CASSLGLTGGSPLHF
TGTGCCAGCAGTCTCGGCCTGACAGGGGGTTCACCCCTCCACTTT
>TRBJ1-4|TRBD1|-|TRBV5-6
CASSSPGTGVTNEKLFF
TGTGCCAGCAGCTCCCCGGGTACAGGGGTAACTAATGAAAAACTGTTTTTT
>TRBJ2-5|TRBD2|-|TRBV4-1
CASSQGVAGGQETQYF
TGCGCCAGCAGCCAAGGCGTAGCGGGGGGACAAGAGACCCAGTACTTC
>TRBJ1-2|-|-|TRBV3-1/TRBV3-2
CASSQYQGTPYGYTF
TGTGCCAGCAGCCAATATCAGGGTACACCCTATGGCTACACCTTC
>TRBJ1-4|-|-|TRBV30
CAWRPRGVDEKLFF
TGTGCCTGGAGACCTAGGGGTGTTGATGAAAAACTGTTTTTT
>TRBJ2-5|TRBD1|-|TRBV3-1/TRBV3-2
CASSHRDRTQETQYF
TGTGCCAGCAGCCATAGGGACAGGACGCAAGAGACCCAGTACTTC
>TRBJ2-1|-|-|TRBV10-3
CATREPSYNEQFF
TGTGCCACACGGGAACCCTCCTACAATGAGCAGTTCTTC
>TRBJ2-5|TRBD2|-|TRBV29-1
CSVEELAGAETQYF
TGCAGCGTTGAAGAGCTAGCGGGAGCAGAGACCCAGTACTTC
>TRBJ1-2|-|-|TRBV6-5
CASSYFRDYGYTF
TGTGCCAGCAGTTACTTCCGGGACTATGGCTACACCTTC
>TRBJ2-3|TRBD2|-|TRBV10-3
CAISSGVSSTDTQYF
TGTGCCATCAGTAGCGGGGTTTCAAGCACAGATACGCAGTATTTT
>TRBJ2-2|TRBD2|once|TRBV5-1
CASSFGLVPNTGELFF
TGCGCCAGCAGCTTTGGACTAGTCCCGAACACCGGGGAGCTGTTTTTT
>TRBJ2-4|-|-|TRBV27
CASSLSLEVNIQYF
TGTGCCAGCAGTTTAAGTCTGGAGGTGAACATTCAGTACTTC
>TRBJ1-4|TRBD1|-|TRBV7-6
CASSYTTGTGAEKLFF
TGTGCCAGCAGCTACACGACCGGGACAGGGGCAGAAAAACTGTTTTTT
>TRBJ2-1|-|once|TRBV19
CASSRYTGNNEQFF
TGTGCCAGTAGTAGATACACAGGGAACAATGAGCAGTTCTTC
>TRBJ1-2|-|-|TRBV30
CAWSVGPNYGYTF
TGTGCCTGGAGTGTGGGGCCTAACTATGGCTACACCTTC
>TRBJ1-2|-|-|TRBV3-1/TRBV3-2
CASSQVSAESNYGYTF
TGTGCCAGCAGCCAAGTGTCCGCAGAAAGTAACTATGGCTACACCTTC
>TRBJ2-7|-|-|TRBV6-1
CASSEEGRAYEQYF
TGTGCCAGCAGTGAAGAGGGCAGGGCCTACGAGCAGTACTTC
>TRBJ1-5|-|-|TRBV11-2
CASSHTGNGQPQHF
TGTGCCAGCAGCCACACAGGGAATGGTCAGCCCCAGCATTTT
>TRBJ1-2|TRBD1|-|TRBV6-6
CASRQGGVGYTF
TGTGCCAGCAGGCAAGGGGGCGTTGGCTACACCTTC
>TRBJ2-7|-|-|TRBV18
CASSPPGPYEQYF
TGTGCCAGCTCACCCCCAGGGCCGTACGAGCAGTACTTC
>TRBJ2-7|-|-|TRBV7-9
CASSPRLGGEQYF
TGTGCCAGCAGCCCCCGACTCGGAGGGGAGCAGTACTTC
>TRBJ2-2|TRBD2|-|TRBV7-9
CASSFDREGNTGELFF
TGTGCCAGCAGCTTTGATCGGGAGGGAAACACCGGGGAGCTGTTTTTT
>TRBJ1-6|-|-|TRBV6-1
CASSEAFVSYNSPLHF
TGTGCCAGCAGTGAAGCGTTCGTCTCCTATAATTCACCCCTCCACTTT
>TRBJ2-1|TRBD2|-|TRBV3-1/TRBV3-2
CASSQGQLAGAYNEQFF
TGTGCCAGCAGCCAAGGCCAACTAGCGGGTGCTTACAATGAGCAGTTCTTC
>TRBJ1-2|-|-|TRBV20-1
CSVREHYGYTF
TGCAGTGTTAGGGAGCACTATGGCTACACCTTC
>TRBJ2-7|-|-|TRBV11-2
CASSLVGSLSAYEQYF
TGTGCCAGCAGCTTAGTGGGCAGTCTCTCGGCCTACGAGCAGTACTTC
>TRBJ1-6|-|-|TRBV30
CAWNRGTYRDTGMSSYNSPLHF
TGTGCCTGGAATCGAGGCACTTACCGGGACACTGGAATGAGCTCCTATAATTCACCCCTCCACTTT
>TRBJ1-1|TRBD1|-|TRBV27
CASSPSDRENTEAFF
TGTGCCAGCAGTCCCTCGGACAGGGAGAACACTGAAGCTTTCTTT
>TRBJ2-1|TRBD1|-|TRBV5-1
CASSTPGQGLGKSYNEQFF
TGCGCCAGCAGCACCCCGGGACAGGGTTTGGGGAAATCCTACAATGAGCAGTTCTTC
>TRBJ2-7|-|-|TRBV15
CATSRDLGLEQYF
TGTGCCACCAGCAGAGATTTGGGGCTCGAGCAGTACTTC
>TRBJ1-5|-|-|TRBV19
CASSIDRGGLGQPQHF
TGTGCCAGTAGTATAGATCGGGGGGGGCTGGGACAGCCCCAGCATTTT
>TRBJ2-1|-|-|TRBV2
CASSRGSDEQFF
TGTGCCAGCAGTCGGGGGAGCGATGAGCAGTTCTTC
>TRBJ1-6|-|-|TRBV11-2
CASSMRTFGYSSYNSPLHF
TGTGCCAGCAGCATGCGGACATTCGGCTATAGCTCCTATAATTCACCCCTCCACTTT
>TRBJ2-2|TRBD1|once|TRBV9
CASSVQGVVTGELFF
TGTGCCAGCAGCGTACAGGGGGTAGTCACCGGGGAGCTGTTTTTT
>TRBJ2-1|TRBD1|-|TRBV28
CASSFLQGASTEQFF
TGTGCCAGCAGTTTTTTACAGGGGGCTTCCACTGAGCAGTTCTTC
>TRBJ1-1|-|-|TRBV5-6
CASSLDRLPEAFF
TGTGCCAGCAGCTTGGACAGACTACCTGAAGCTTTCTTT
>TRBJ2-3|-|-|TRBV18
CASSSRVSTDTQYF
TGTGCCAGCTCATCCAGGGTTAGCACAGATACGCAGTATTTT